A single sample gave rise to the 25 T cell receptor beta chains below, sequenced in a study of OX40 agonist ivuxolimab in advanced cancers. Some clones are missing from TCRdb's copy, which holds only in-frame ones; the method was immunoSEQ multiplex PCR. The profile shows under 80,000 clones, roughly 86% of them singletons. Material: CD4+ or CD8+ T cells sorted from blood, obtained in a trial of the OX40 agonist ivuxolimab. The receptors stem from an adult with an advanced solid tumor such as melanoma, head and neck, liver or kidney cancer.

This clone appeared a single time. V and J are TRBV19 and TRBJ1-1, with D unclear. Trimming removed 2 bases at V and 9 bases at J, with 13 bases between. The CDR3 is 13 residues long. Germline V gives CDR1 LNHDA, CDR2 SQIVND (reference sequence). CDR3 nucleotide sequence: TGTGCCAGTAGTATAACGACTGGCGGGAAAGCTTTCTTT. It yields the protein CASSITTGGKAFF.

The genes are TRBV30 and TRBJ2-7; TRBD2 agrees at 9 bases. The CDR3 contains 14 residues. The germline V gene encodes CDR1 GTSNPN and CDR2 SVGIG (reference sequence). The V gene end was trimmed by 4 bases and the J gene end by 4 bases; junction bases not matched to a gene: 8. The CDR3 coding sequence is TGTGCCTGGAACCTTATAGCGGGAGAGTACGAGCAGTACTTC. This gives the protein CAWNLIAGEYEQYF.

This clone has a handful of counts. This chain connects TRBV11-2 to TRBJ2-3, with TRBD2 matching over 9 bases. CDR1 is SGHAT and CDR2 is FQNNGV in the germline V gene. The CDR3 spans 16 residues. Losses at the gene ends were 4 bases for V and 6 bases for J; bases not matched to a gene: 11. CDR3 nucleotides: TGTGCCAGCAGCTCCCCCCCAGCGGGGGGAGCGGATACGCAGTATTTT. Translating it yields CASSSPPAGGADTQYF. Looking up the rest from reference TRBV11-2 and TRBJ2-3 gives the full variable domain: EAGVAQSPRYKIIEKRQSVAFWCNPISGHATLYWYQQILGQGPKLLIQFQNNGVVDDSQLPKDRFSAERLKGVDSTLKIQPAKLEDSAVYLCASSSPPAGGADTQYFGPGTRLTVL.

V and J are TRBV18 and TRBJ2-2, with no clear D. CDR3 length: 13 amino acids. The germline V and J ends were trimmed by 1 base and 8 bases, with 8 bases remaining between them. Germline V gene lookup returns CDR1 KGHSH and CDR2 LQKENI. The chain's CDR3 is CASSPQRSGELFF. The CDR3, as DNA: TGTGCCAGCTCACCACAGCGTTCTGGGGAGCTGTTTTTT.

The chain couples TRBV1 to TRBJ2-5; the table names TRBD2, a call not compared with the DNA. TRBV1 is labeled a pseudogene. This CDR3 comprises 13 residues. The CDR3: CTSNPLAGETQYF. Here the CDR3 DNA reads TGCACCAGCAACCCACTAGCGGGGGAGACCCAGTACTTC.

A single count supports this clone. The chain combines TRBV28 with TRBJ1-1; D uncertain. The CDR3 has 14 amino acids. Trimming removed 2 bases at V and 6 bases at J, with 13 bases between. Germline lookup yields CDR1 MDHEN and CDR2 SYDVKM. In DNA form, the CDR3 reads TGTGCCAGCAGTTTAGGACCCGAGTTCTCTGAAGCTTTCTTT. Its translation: CASSLGPEFSEAFF.

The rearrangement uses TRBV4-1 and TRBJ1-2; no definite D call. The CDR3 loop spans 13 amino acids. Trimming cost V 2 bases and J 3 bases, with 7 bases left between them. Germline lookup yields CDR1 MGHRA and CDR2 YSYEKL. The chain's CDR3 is CASSQTGYYGYTF. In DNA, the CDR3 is TGCGCCAGCAGCCAAACGGGGTACTATGGCTACACCTTC.

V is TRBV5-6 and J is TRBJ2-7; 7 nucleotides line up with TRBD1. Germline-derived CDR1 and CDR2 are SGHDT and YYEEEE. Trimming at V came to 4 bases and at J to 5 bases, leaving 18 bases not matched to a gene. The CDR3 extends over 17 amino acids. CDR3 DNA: TGTGCCAGCAGCCAGAATATTCAAGGGGGCGCGAGGAACGAGCAGTACTTC. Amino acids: CASSQNIQGGARNEQYF.

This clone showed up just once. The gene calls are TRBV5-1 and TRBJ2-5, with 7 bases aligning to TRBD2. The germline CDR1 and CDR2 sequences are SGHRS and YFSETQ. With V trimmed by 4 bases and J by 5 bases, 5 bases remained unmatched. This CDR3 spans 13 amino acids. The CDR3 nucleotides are TGCGCCAGCAGCCGGGGGGAGTTGGAGACCCAGTACTTC. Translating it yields CASSRGELETQYF.

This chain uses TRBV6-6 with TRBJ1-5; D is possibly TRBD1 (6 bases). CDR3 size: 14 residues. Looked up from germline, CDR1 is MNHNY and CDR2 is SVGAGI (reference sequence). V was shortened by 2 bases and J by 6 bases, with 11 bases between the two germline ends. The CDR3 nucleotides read TGTGCCAGCAGTTACGACGGGGGCGCTCAGCCCCAGCATTTT. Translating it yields CASSYDGGAQPQHF.

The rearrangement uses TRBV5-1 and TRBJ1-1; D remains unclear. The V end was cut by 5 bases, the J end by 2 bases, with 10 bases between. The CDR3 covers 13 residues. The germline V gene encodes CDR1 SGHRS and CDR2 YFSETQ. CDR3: CASRLAVNTEAFF. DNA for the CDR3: TGCGCCAGCAGACTAGCCGTAAACACTGAAGCTTTCTTT.

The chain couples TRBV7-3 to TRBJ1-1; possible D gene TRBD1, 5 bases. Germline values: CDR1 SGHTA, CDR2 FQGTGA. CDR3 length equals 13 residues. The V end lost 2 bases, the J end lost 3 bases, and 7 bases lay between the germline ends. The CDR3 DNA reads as TGTGCCAGCAGCTTATTGGGGCACACTGAAGCTTTCTTT. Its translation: CASSLLGHTEAFF.

The chain's CDR3 is CASTGQGSYEQYF. DNA of the CDR3: TGTGCCAGCACCGGACAGGGCTCCTACGAGCAGTACTTC. V is TRBV6-1 and J is TRBJ2-7; 8 nucleotides line up with TRBD1. This CDR3 has 13 amino acids. J was trimmed by 0 bases and V by 7 bases; bases with no gene match: 2. From germline, CDR1 is MNHNS and CDR2 SASEGT.

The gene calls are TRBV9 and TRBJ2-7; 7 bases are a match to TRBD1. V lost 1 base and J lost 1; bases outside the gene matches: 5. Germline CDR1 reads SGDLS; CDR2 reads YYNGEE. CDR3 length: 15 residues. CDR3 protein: CASSVTGTESYEQYF. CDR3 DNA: TGTGCCAGCAGCGTAACTGGGACAGAGTCCTACGAGCAGTACTTC.

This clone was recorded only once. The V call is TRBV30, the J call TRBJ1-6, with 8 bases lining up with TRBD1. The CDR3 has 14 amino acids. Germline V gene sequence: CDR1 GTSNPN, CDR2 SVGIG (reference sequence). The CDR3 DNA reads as TGTGCTGAGCAGGGGGCGGGTTATAATTCACCCCTCCACTTT. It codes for CAEQGAGYNSPLHF.

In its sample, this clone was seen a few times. The CDR3 coding sequence is TGTGCCAGCAGTAAACCCCGGGCAAACTATGGCTACACCTTC. This sequence encodes CASSKPRANYGYTF. The J gene is TRBJ1-2, the V gene TRBV2; D not resolved. The ends were cut back, 5 bases at V and 2 bases at J, with 12 bases in the middle. This CDR3 is built from 14 residues. Germline V gene lookup returns CDR1 SNHLY and CDR2 FYNNEI. The full variable domain, its missing parts supplied by reference TRBV2 and TRBJ1-2, is EPEVTQTPSHQVTQMGQEVILRCVPISNHLYFYWYRQILGQKVEFLVSFYNNEISEKSEIFDDQFSVERPDGSNFTLKIRSTKLEDSAMYFCASSKPRANYGYTFGSGTRLTVV.

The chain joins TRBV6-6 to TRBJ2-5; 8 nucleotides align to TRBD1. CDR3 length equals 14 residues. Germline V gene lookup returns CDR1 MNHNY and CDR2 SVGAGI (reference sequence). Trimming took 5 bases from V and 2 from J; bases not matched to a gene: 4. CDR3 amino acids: CASSRGQGQETQYF. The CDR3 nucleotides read TGTGCCAGCAGTCGCGGACAGGGTCAAGAGACCCAGTACTTC.

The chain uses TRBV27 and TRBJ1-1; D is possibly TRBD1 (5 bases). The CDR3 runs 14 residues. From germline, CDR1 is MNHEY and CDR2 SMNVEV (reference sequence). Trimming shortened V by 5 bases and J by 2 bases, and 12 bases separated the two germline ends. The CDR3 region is CASSPRQTNTEAFF. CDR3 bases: TGTGCCAGCAGTCCGAGACAGACTAACACTGAAGCTTTCTTT.

As DNA, the CDR3 is TGCGCCAGCAGCTTGGACAGCTCTGTTGGGACCGGGGAGCTGTTTTTT. This encodes CASSLDSSVGTGELFF. This sequence joins TRBV5-1 and TRBJ2-2, with no clear D. CDR1 SGHRS and CDR2 YFSETQ come from the germline V gene. The ends were cut back, 0 bases at V and 5 bases at J, with 14 bases in the middle. This CDR3 is 16 amino acids long.

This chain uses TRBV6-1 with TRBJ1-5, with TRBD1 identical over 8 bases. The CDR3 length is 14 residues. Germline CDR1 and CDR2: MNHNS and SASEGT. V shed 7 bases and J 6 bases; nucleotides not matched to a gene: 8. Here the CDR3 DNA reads TGTGCCAGCATCGAAACAGGGGGAGGTCAGCCCCAGCATTTT. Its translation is CASIETGGGQPQHF.

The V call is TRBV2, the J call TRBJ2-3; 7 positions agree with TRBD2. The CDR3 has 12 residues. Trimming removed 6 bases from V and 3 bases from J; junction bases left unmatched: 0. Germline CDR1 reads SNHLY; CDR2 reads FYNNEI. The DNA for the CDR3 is TGTGCCAGCAGCGGGGGGACAGATACGCAGTATTTT. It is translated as CASSGGTDTQYF.

The CDR3 is CASSLDPGGSYEQYF. CDR3 coding DNA: TGTGCCAGCAGCTTAGATCCGGGCGGCTCCTACGAGCAGTACTTC. The rearrangement links TRBV11-2 to TRBJ2-7; D ambiguous. The germline V and J ends were trimmed by 0 bases and 0 bases, with 9 bases remaining between them. The V gene's germline CDR1 is SGHAT and CDR2 FQNNGV. The CDR3 is made up of 15 amino acids.

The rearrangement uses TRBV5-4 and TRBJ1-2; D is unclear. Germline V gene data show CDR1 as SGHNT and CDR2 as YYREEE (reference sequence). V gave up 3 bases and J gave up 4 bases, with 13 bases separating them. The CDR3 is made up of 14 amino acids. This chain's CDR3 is CASSSKTEAYGYTF. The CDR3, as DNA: TGTGCCAGCAGCTCCAAGACTGAAGCCTATGGCTACACCTTC.

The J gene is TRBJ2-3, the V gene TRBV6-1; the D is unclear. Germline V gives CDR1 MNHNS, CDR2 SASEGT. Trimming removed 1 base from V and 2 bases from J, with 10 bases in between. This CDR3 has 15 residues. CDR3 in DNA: TGTGCCAGCAGTGAAGTCCCAGGACCCACAGATACGCAGTATTTT. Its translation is CASSEVPGPTDTQYF.

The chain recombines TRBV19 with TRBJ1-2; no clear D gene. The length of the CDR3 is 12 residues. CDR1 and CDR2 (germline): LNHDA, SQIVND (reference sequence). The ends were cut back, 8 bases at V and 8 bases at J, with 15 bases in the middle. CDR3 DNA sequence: TGTGCCAGTCGACGGGAATTGGGGGGCTACACCTTC. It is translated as CASRRELGGYTF. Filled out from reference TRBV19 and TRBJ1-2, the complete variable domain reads DGGITQSPKYLFRKEGQNVTLSCEQNLNHDAMYWYRQDPGQGLRLIYYSQIVNDFQKGDIAEGYSVSREKKESFPLTVTSAQKNPTAFYLCASRRELGGYTFGSGTRLTVV.